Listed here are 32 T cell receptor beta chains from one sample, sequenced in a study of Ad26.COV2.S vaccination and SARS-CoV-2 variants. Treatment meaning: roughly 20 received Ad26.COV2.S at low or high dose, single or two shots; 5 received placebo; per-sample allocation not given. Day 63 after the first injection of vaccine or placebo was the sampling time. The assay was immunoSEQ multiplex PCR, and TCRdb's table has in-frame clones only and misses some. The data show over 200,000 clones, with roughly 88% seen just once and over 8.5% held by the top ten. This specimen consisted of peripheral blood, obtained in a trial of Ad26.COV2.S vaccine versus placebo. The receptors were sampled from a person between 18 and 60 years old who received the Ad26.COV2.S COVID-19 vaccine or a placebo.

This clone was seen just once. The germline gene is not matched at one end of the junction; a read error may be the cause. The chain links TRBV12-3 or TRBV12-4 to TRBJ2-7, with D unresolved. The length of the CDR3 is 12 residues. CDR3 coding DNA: TGTGCCAGCAGTGTAGCACTGAACGAGCAGTACTTC. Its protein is CASSVALNEQYF.

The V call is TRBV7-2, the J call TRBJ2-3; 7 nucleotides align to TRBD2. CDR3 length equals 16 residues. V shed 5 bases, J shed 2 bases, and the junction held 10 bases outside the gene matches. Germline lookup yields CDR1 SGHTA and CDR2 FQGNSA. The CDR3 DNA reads TGTGCCAGCAGCCTAAGAATGGCGGGAGTCACAGATACGCAGTATTTT. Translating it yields CASSLRMAGVTDTQYF. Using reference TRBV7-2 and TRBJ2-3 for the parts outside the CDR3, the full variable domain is GAGVSQSPSNKVTEKGKDVELRCDPISGHTALYWYRQSLGQGLEFLIYFQGNSAPDKSGLPSDRFSAERTGGSVSTLTIQRTQQEDSAVYLCASSLRMAGVTDTQYFGPGTRLTVL.

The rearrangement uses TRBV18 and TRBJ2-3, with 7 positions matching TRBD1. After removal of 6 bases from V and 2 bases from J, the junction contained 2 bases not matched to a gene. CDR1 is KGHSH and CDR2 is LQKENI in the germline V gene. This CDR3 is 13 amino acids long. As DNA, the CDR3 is TGTGCCAGCTCCGGGACAGACACAGATACGCAGTATTTT. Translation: CASSGTDTDTQYF.

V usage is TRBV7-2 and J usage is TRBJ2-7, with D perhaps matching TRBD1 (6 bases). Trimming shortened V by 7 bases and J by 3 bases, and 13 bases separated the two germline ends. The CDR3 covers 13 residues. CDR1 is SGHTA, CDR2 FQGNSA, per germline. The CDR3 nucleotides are TGTGCCAGCACCAGGGACACCTACTACGAGCAGTACTTC. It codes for CASTRDTYYEQYF.

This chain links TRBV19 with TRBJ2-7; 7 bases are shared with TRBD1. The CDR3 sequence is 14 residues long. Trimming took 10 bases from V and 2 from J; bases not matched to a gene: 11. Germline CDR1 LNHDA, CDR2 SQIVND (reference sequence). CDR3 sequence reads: CATRQGPITYEQYF. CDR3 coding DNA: TGTGCCACCAGACAGGGTCCGATCACCTACGAGCAGTACTTC. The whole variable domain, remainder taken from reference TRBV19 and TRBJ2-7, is DGGITQSPKYLFRKEGQNVTLSCEQNLNHDAMYWYRQDPGQGLRLIYYSQIVNDFQKGDIAEGYSVSREKKESFPLTVTSAQKNPTAFYLCATRQGPITYEQYFGPGTRLTVT.

CDR3 region: CASSPGGPSGYEQYF. CDR3 DNA: TGTGCCAGCAGCCCCGGGGGTCCGTCAGGCTACGAGCAGTACTTC. The chain recombines TRBV6-5 with TRBJ2-7, with a possible D match to TRBD2 (6 bases). CDR1 is MNHEY, CDR2 SVGAGI, per germline. This CDR3 is 15 amino acids long. V lost 6 bases and J 3 bases, leaving 18 bases between the germline ends.

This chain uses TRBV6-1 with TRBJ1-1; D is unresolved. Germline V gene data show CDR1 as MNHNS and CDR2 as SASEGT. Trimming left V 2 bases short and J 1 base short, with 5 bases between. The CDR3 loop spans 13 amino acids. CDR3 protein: CASSESRNTEAFF. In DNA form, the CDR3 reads TGTGCCAGCAGTGAAAGCAGGAACACTGAAGCTTTCTTT.

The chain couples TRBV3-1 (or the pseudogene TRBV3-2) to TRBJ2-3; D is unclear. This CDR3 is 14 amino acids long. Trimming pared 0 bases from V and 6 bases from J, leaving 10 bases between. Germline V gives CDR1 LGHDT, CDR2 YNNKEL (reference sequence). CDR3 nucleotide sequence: TGTGCCAGCAGCCAAGATTTTGCTAGTGATACGCAGTATTTT. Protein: CASSQDFASDTQYF.

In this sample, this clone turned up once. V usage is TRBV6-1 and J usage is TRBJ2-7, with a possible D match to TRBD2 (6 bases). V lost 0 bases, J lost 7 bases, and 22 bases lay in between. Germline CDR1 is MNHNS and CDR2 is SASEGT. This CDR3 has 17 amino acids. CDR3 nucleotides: TGTGCCAGCAGTGAAGCGGGTTGGGGGAGGTTGGATGGGGAGCAGTACTTC. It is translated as CASSEAGWGRLDGEQYF.

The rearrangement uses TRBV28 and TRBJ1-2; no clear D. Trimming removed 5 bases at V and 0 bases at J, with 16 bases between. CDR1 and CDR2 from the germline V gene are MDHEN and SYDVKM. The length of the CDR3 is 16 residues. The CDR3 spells CASSPRRVPTNYGYTF. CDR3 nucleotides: TGTGCCAGCAGTCCCCGGAGAGTCCCAACTAACTATGGCTACACCTTC.

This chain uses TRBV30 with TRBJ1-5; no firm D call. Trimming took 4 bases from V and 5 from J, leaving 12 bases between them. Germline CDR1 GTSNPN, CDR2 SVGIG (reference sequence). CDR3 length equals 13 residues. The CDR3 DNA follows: TGTGCCTGGACGGATCGGGGAGATCAGCCCCAGCATTTT. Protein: CAWTDRGDQPQHF.

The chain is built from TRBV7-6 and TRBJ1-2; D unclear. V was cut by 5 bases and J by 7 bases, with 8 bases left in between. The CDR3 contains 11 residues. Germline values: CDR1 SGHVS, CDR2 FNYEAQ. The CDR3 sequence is CASSPQLGYTF. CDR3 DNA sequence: TGTGCCAGCAGCCCTCAGCTTGGCTACACCTTC.

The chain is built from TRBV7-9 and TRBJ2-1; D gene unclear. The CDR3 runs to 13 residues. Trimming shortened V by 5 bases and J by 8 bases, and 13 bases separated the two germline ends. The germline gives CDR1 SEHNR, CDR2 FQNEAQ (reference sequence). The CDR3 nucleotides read TGTGCCAGCAGCCTTGGACCCGCTGATGAGCAGTTCTTC. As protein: CASSLGPADEQFF.

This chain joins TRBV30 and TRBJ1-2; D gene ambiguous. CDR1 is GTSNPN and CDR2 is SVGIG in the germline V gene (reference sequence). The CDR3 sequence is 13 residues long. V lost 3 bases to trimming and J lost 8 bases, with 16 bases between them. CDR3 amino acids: CAWSRRGRRGYTF. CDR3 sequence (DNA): TGTGCCTGGAGCCGGAGAGGGCGTCGGGGCTACACCTTC.

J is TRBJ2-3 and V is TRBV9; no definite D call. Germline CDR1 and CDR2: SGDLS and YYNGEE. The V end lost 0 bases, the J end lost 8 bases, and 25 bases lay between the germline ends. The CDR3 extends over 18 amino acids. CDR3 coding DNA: TGTGCCAGCAGCGTAGGTCCAGGTCTCGGGCCAGGTATGGGTACGCAGTATTTT. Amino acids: CASSVGPGLGPGMGTQYF.

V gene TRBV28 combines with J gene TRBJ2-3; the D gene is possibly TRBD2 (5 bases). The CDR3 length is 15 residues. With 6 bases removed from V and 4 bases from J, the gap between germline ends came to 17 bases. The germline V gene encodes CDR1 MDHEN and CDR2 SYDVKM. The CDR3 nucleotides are TGTGCCAGCAGCCCCCCGGGATCAGCCGCAGATACGCAGTATTTT. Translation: CASSPPGSAADTQYF.

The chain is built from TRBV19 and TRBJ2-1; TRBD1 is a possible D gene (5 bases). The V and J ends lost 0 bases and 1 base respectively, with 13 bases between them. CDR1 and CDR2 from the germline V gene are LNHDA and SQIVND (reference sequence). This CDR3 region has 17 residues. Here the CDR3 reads CASSIDPQGRSYNEQFF. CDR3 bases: TGTGCCAGTAGTATAGATCCTCAGGGTAGGTCCTACAATGAGCAGTTCTTC.

The CDR3 DNA is TGTGCCAGCAGTGAAAGTGGGGGTGAGCAGTTCTTC. Its protein is CASSESGGEQFF. This chain links TRBV6-1 with TRBJ2-1; either TRBD1 or TRBD2 may fit D (5 bases each). The V and J ends lost 2 bases and 9 bases respectively, with 8 bases between them. Germline CDR1 is MNHNS and CDR2 is SASEGT. The CDR3 length is 12 residues.

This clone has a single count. Here the CDR3 DNA reads TGTGCCAGCAGCCAATCCGGGACACCTGGACCTGAAGCTTTCTTT. This sequence encodes CASSQSGTPGPEAFF. The chain carries TRBV6-6 and TRBJ1-1; D perhaps matches TRBD1 (6 bases). CDR1 and CDR2 (germline): MNHNY, SVGAGI (reference sequence). Trimming stripped 6 bases from V and 6 bases from J, with 20 bases between. This CDR3 spans 15 amino acids.

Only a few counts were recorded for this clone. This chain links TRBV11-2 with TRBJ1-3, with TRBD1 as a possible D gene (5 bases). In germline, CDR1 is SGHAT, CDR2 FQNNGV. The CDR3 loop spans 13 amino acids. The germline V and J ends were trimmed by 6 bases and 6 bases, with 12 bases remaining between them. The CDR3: CASRFRDENTIYF. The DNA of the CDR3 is TGTGCCAGCAGGTTCCGGGACGAAAACACCATATATTTT. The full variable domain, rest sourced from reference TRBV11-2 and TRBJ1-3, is EAGVAQSPRYKIIEKRQSVAFWCNPISGHATLYWYQQILGQGPKLLIQFQNNGVVDDSQLPKDRFSAERLKGVDSTLKIQPAKLEDSAVYLCASRFRDENTIYFGEGSWLTVV.

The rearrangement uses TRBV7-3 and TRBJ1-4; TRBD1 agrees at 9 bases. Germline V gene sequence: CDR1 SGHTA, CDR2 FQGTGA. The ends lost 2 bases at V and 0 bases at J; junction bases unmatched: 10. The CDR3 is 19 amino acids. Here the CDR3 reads CASSLPGTGRGATNEKLFF. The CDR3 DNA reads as TGTGCCAGCAGCTTACCCGGGACAGGGAGGGGTGCAACTAATGAAAAACTGTTTTTT.

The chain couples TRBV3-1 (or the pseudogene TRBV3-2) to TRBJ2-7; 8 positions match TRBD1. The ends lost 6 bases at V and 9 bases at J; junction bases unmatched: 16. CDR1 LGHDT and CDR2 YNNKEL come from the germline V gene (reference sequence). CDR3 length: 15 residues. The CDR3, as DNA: TGTGCCAGCAGATCCACCCCGGGACAGGCCGCTGTGCAGTACTTC. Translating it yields CASRSTPGQAAVQYF.

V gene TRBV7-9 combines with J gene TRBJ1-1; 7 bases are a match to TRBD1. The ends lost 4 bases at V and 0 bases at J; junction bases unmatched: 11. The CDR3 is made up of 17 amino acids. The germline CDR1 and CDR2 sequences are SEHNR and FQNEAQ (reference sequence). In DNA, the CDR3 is TGTGCCAGCAGCTCCCCCCAGGACAGGAGCATGAACACTGAAGCTTTCTTT. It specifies CASSSPQDRSMNTEAFF.

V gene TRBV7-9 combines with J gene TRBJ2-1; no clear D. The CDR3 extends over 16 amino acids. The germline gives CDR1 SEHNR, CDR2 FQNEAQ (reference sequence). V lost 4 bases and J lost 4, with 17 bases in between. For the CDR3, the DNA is TGTGCCAGCAGCTCTTCAGGTCCCATTCGATACAATGAGCAGTTCTTC. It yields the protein CASSSSGPIRYNEQFF. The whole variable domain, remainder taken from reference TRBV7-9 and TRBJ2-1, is DTGVSQNPRHKITKRGQNVTFRCDPISEHNRLYWYRQTLGQGPEFLTYFQNEAQLEKSRLLSDRFSAERPKGSFSTLEIQRTEQGDSAMYLCASSSSGPIRYNEQFFGPGTRLTVL.

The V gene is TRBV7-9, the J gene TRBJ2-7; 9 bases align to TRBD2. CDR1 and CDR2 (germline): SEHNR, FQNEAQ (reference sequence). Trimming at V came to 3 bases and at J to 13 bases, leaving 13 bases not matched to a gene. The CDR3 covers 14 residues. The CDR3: CASSFSSGSDQQYF. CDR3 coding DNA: TGTGCCAGCAGCTTCAGTAGCGGGAGTGACCAACAATACTTC.

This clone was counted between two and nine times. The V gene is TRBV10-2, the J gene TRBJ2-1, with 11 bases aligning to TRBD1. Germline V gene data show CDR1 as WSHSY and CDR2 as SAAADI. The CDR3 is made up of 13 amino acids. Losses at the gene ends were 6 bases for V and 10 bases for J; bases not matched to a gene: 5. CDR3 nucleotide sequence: TGCGCCAGCAGCTTGGACAGGGGGCAAGAGCAGTTCTTC. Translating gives CASSLDRGQEQFF.

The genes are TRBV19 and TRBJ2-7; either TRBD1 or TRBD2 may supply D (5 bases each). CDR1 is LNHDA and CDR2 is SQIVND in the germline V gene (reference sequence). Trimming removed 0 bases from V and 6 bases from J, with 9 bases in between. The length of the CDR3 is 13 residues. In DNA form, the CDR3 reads TGTGCCAGTAGTATAGATCGAGGGGCCGAGCAGTACTTC. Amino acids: CASSIDRGAEQYF.

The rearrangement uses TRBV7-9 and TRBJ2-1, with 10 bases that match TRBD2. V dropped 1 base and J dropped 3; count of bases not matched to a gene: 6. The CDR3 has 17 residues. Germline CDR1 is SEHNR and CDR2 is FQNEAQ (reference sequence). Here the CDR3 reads CASSLGALAGVYNEQFF. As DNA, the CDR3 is TGTGCCAGCAGCTTAGGGGCCCTAGCGGGAGTCTACAATGAGCAGTTCTTC. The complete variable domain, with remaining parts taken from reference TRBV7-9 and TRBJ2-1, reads DTGVSQNPRHKITKRGQNVTFRCDPISEHNRLYWYRQTLGQGPEFLTYFQNEAQLEKSRLLSDRFSAERPKGSFSTLEIQRTEQGDSAMYLCASSLGALAGVYNEQFFGPGTRLTVL.

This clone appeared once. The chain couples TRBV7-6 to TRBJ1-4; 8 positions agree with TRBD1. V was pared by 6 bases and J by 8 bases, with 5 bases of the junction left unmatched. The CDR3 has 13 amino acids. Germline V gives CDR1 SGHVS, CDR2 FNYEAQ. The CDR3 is CASSRQGFEKLFF. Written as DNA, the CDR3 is TGTGCCAGCAGTCGACAGGGGTTCGAAAAACTGTTTTTT.

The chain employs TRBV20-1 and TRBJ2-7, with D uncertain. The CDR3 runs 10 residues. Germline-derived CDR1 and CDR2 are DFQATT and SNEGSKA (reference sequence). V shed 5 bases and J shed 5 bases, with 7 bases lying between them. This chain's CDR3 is CSALTHEQYF. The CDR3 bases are TGCAGTGCTTTAACCCACGAGCAGTACTTC.

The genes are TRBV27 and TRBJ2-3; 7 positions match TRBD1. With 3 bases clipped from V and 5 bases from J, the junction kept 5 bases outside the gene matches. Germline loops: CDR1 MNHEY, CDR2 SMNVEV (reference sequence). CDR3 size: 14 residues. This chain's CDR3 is CASSFDRAGDTQYF. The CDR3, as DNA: TGTGCCAGCAGTTTCGACAGGGCGGGAGATACGCAGTATTTT.

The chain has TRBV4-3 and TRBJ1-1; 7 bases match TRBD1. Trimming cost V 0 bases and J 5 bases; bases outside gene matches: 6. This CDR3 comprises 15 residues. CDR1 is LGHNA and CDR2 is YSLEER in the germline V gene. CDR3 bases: TGCGCCAGCAGCCAAGATCGACAGGGTCGGACTGAAGCTTTCTTT. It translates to CASSQDRQGRTEAFF.